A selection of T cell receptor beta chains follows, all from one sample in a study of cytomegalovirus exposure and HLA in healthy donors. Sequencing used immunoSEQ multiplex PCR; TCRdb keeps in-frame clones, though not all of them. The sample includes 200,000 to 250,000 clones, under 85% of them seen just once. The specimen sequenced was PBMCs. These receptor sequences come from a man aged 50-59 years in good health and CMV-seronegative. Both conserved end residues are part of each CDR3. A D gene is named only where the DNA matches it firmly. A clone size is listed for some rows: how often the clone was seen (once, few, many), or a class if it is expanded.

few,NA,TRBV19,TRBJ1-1,TGTGCCAGTATTCCCGAGGAAGGGAGGTACACTGAAGCTTTCTTT,CASIPEEGRYTEAFF
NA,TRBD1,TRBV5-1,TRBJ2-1,TGCGCCAGCAGCGACGGGACAGGGCTGAGGAATGAGCAGTTCTTC,CASSDGTGLRNEQFF
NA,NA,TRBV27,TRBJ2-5,TGTGCCAGCAGTTTAAGGAACAACCGGGTCGGAGAGACCCAGTACTTC,CASSLRNNRVGETQYF
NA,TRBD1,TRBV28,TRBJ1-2,TGTGCCAGCAGTAGGACCGGGACAGGGAACTATGGCTACACCTTC,CASSRTGTGNYGYTF
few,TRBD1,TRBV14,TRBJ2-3,TGTGCCAGCAGCCCTCGAGGGGGCCCCACAGATACGCAGTATTTT,CASSPRGGPTDTQYF
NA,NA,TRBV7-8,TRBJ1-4,TGTGCCAGCAGCTTAGGCGGGCGGCCAGGAGAAGGACTGTTTTTT,CASSLGGRPGEGLFF
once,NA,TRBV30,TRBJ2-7,TGTGCCTGGAGTGTAGGCAGGGTCGGGCAGTACTTC,CAWSVGRVGQYF
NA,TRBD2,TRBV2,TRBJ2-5,TGTGCCAGCAGCAAAGGGGTTGCTAGCGGGAGAGAGACCCAGTACTTC,CASSKGVASGRETQYF
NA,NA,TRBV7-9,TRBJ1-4,TGTGCCAGCAGCTTTGAGGTAGAAAAACTGTTTTTT,CASSFEVEKLFF
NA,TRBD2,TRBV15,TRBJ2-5,TGTGCCACCAGCAGCTCGGGCAGAGCCCTTACTAGCGGGAGGGGGGGGACCCAGTACTTC,CATSSSGRALTSGRGGTQYF
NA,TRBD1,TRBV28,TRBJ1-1,TGTGCCAGCAGTTTACCCACAGGGGATTTTGGCACTGAAGCTTTCTTT,CASSLPTGDFGTEAFF
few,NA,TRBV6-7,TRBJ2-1,TGTGCCAGCAGCCGGGTGGCTCCTGGCAATGAGCAGTTCTTC,CASSRVAPGNEQFF
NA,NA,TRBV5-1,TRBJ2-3,TGCGCCAGCAGCTCCCGGGACATCACAGATACGCAGTATTTT,CASSSRDITDTQYF
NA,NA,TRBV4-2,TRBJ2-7,TGTGCCAGCAGCCAAGTCGGCGCTAGCTCCTACGAGCAGTACTTC,CASSQVGASSYEQYF
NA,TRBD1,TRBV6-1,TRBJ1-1,TGTGCCAGCAGTGAAGGGAGGGGGCAACGCGACACTGAAGCTTTCTTT,CASSEGRGQRDTEAFF
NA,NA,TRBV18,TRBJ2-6,TGTGCCAGCTCCCGTTCGGCAGGCCTCTCTGGGGCCAACGTCCTGACTTTC,CASSRSAGLSGANVLTF
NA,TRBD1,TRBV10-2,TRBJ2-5,TGCGCCAGCAGGGGTCAGACAGGGCAGAGAGAGACCCAGTACTTC,CASRGQTGQRETQYF
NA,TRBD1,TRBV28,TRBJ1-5,TGTGCCAGCAGTTTCGCCGGGACAGGGGTTATTCAGCCCCAGCATTTT,CASSFAGTGVIQPQHF
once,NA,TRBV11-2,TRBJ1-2,TGTGCCAGCAGCTTCGGAACAGGGATTGCTGGCTACACCTTC,CASSFGTGIAGYTF
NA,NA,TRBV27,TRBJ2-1,TGTGCCAGCAGTTACCAGATCTACAATGAGCAGTTCTTC,CASSYQIYNEQFF
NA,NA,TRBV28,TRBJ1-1,TGTGCCAGCAGCCTGGGACACCAAAGAGGAGCTTTCTTT,CASSLGHQRGAFF
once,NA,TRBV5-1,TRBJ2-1,TGCGCCAGCAGCCAAAACAATGAGCAGTTCTTC,CASSQNNEQFF
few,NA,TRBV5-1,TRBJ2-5,TGCGCCAGCAGCTGGGACACTTTTCAAGAGACCCAGTACTTC,CASSWDTFQETQYF
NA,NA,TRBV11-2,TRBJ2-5,TGTGCCAGCAGCCCTTGGACAGGGCGGGAGGAGACCCAGTACTTC,CASSPWTGREETQYF
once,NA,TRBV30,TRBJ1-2,TGTGCCTGGACAGGGTCTTCTTATGGCTACACCTTC,CAWTGSSYGYTF
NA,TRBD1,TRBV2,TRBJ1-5,TGTGCCAGCAGTGGACAGGGGGCGAATCAGCCCCAGCATTTT,CASSGQGANQPQHF
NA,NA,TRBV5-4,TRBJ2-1,TGTGCCAGCAGCGAACCCCCAGGTACGGAGCAGTTCTTC,CASSEPPGTEQFF
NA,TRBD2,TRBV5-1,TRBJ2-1,TGCGCCAGCAGCCTGGGACTAGCCAATGAGCAGTTCTTC,CASSLGLANEQFF